The subject of this entry is one TCR beta chain. Given the absence of the conserved phenylalanine or tryptophan at the CDR3 end, a read error is likely. The data were taken from a study of tumor and adjacent non-tumor tissue in lung cancer. The CDR3 is 15 residues long. Germline V gene sequence: CDR1 SGHNT, CDR2 YENEEA. The library came from three nested PCR rounds adapted from ARM-PCR protocols. TCRdb fed the multiplex PCR reads into MiXCR, producing one record per CDR3 protein. The sample records roughly 65,000 distinct CDR3 sequences, roughly 56% being singletons. RNA was extracted from bulk tissue without any cell sorting.

The sequencing input was lung tumor tissue. The clonotype comes from a man aged 45-65 years with non-small cell lung cancer. The chain has TRBV11-3 and TRBJ2-1; D is perhaps TRBD1 or TRBD2 (5 bases each). CDR3 in DNA: TGTGCCAGCAGCTTAGGTTCAGGGAGCGGCAATGAACAGTTCCTC. Its translation: CASSLGSGSGNEQFL.